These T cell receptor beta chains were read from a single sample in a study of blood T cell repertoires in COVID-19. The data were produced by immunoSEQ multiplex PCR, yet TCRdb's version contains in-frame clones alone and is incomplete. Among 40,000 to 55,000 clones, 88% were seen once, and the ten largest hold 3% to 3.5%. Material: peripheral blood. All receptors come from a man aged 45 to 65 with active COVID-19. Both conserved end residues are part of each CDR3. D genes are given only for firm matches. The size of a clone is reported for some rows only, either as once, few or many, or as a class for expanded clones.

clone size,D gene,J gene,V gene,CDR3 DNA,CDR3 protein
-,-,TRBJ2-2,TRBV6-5,TGTGCCAGCAGGCGCCGCCACGGGGGTCCCGGGGAGCTGTTTTTT,CASRRRHGGPGELFF
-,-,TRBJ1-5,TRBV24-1,TGTGCCACCAGTGATTTGACGGGAAACCAGCATTTT,CATSDLTGNQHF
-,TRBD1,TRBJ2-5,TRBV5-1,TGCGCCAGCAGCTACTCCTCACCTGACAGGGTCGGAGAGACCCAGTACTTC,CASSYSSPDRVGETQYF
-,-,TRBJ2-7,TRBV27,TGTGCCAGCAGTTTGACTCCCCGATACGAGCAGTACTTC,CASSLTPRYEQYF
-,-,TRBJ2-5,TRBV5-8,TGTGCCAGCAGCTCGAGAGGCTTTCGGGAGACCCAGTACTTC,CASSSRGFRETQYF
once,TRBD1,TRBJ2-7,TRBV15,TGTGCCACCAGCACCGGAGCGGACAGGGTGCACGAGCAGTACTTC,CATSTGADRVHEQYF
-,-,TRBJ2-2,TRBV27,TGTGCCAGCAGTTTACGCGAAGGGGAGCTGTTTTTT,CASSLREGELFF
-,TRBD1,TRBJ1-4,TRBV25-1,TGTGCCAGCAGTGCCGGACAGGTTCATAATGAAAAACTGTTTTTT,CASSAGQVHNEKLFF
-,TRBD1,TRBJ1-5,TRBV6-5,TGTGCCAGCAAACAGGGGTGGCAGCCCCAGCATTTT,CASKQGWQPQHF
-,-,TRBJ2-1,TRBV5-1,TGCGCCAGCAGCTTGACTCCACCCCTGGAGAATGAGCAGTTCTTC,CASSLTPPLENEQFF
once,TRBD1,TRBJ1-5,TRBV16,TGTGCCAGCAGCCACGGCGGACAGGGGCAGCATTTT,CASSHGGQGQHF
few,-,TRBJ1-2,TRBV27,TGTGCCAGCTCTTCGATGGTCGGCTATGGCTACACCTTC,CASSSMVGYGYTF
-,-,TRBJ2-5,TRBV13,TGTGCCAGCAGCCCCTCCCGGCGGCAAGAGACCCAGTACTTC,CASSPSRRQETQYF
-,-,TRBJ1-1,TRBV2,TGTGCCAGCAGTGAGGCGACTCGCACTGAAGCTTTCTTT,CASSEATRTEAFF
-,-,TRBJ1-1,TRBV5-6,TGTGCCAGCAGCGCCGCCAAGGGGGGGTATGCCGCTGAAGCTTTCTTT,CASSAAKGGYAAEAFF
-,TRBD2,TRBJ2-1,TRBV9,TGTGCCAGCAGCGGTAGCGGGAGCTCCTACAATGAGCAGTTCTTC,CASSGSGSSYNEQFF
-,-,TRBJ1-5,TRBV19,TGTGCCAGTACCGCAGGATCCACTAGCAATCAGCCCCAGCATTTT,CASTAGSTSNQPQHF
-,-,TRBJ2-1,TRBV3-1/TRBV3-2,TGTGCCAGCAGCCAAGTAGGCGGTACGCTAATGGGGCAGTTCTTC,CASSQVGGTLMGQFF
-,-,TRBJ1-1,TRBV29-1,TGCAGCGTTGAGGTACAGGGAAAAAATACTGAAGCTTTCTTT,CSVEVQGKNTEAFF
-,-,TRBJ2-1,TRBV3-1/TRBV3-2,TGTGCCAGCAGCCAAGATCGATACAGTACCTCCTACAATGAGCAGTTCTTC,CASSQDRYSTSYNEQFF
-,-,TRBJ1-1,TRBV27,TGTGCCAGCATAACGAAGCGCAAAGCTTTCTTT,CASITKRKAFF
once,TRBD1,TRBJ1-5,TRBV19,TGTGCCAGTGTCCCAACAGGGGCACGCAATCAGCCCCAGCATTTT,CASVPTGARNQPQHF
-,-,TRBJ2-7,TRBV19,TGTGCCGCGTCCACTTTCTTAAATTACGAGCAGTACTTC,CAASTFLNYEQYF
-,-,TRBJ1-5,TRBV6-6,TGTGCCAGCAGTTACTCGAGCCAACCAAATCAGCCCCAGCATTTT,CASSYSSQPNQPQHF
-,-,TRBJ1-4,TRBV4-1,TGCGCCAGCAGCCAAGACGGAGGGTTAACTAATGAAAAACTGTTTTTT,CASSQDGGLTNEKLFF
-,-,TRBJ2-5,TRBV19,TGTGCCAGTAGTAAGAATGGCAGACAAGAGACCCAGTACTTC,CASSKNGRQETQYF
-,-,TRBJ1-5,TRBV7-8,TGTGCCAGCAGCCCAGGACAGTACCCAATCGGTATGGCCCAGCATTTT,CASSPGQYPIGMAQHF
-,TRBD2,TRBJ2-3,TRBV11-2,TGTGCCAGCAGCTTATTCTTGCGGGGGGTCGGGACAGATACGCAGTATTTT,CASSLFLRGVGTDTQYF
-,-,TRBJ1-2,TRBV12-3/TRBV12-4,TGTGCCAGCAGACCCGGGGGGGTTGAAGGCTACACCTTC,CASRPGGVEGYTF
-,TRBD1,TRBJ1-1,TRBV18,TGTGCCAGCTCACCAAAGACAGGGGTGGCCACTGAAGCTTTCTTT,CASSPKTGVATEAFF
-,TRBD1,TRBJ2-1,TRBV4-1,TGCGCCAGCGGGGGGACAGGCGTTTTGTTGGGGAATGAGCAGTTCTTC,CASGGTGVLLGNEQFF
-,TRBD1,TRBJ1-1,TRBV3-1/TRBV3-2,TGTGCCAGCAGCGGACAGGGCTACACTGAAGCTTTCTTT,CASSGQGYTEAFF
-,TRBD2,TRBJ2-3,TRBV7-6,TGTGCCAGCAGCTTAATAGGGGCGGGGGGGCTTCGCACAGATACGCAGTATTTT,CASSLIGAGGLRTDTQYF
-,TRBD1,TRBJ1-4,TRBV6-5,TGTGCCAGCAATAGAGCGGGGACAGGGAATGAAAAACTGTTTTTT,CASNRAGTGNEKLFF
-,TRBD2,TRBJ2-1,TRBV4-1,TGCGCCAGCAGCCAAATAACCGAAGGACTAGCGGAGCAGTTCTTC,CASSQITEGLAEQFF
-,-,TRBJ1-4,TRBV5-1,TGCGCCAGCAGTGGGACATCAACTAATGAAAAACTGTTTTTT,CASSGTSTNEKLFF
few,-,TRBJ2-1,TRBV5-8,TGTGCCAGCAGCTTTCCCGCGAGCTCCTACAATGAGCAGTTCTTC,CASSFPASSYNEQFF
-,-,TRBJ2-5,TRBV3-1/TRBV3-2,TGTGCCAGCAGCCAAGTAAAAGAGACCCAGTACTTC,CASSQVKETQYF
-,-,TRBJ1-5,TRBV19,TGTGCCAGTAGTATAGTTTCAGGGAGCAATCAGCCCCAGCATTTT,CASSIVSGSNQPQHF
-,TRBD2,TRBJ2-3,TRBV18,TGTGCCAGCTCTCGACTAGCGGAACTCACAGATACGCAGTATTTT,CASSRLAELTDTQYF